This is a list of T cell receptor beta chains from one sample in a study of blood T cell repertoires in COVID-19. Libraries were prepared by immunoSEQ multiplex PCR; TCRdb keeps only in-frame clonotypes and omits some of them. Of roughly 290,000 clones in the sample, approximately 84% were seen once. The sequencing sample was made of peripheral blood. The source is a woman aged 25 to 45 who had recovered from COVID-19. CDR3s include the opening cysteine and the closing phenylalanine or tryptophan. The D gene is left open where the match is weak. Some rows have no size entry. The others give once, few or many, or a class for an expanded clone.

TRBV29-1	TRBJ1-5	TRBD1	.	TGCAGCGTCGGACAGGGGAGCAATCAGCCCCAGCATTTT	CSVGQGSNQPQHF
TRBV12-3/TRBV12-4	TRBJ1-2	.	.	TGTGCCAGCAGTCCTACAGGGAGCTATGGCTACACCTTC	CASSPTGSYGYTF
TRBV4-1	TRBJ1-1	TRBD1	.	TGCGCCAGCAGCCATTTGGGACAGGGCGGCACTGAAGCTTTCTTT	CASSHLGQGGTEAFF
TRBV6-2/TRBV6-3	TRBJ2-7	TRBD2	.	TGTGCCAGCAGTTCCGGACTAGCGGACCACGAGCAGTACTTC	CASSSGLADHEQYF
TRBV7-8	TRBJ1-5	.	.	TGTGCCAGCAGCTTAGCTCTGGGGCAGGGTAATCAGCCCCAGCATTTT	CASSLALGQGNQPQHF
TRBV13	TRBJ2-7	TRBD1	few	TGTGCCAGCAGCCATACAGGGGAGCACTACGAGCAGTACTTC	CASSHTGEHYEQYF
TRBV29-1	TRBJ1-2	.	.	TGCAGCGTTGAAAAAGAGAGTTTCGGTTATGGCTACACCTTC	CSVEKESFGYGYTF
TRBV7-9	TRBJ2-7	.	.	TGTGCCAGCAGCCCCAGCTCCTACGAGCAGTACTTC	CASSPSSYEQYF
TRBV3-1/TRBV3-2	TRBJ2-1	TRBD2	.	TGTGCCAGCAGCCTTCTTTTACTAGCGGGAAGTCCTTATGAGCAGTTCTTC	CASSLLLLAGSPYEQFF
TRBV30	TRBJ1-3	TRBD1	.	TGTGCCTGGAGACGGGACAGGTCTGGAAACACCATATATTTT	CAWRRDRSGNTIYF
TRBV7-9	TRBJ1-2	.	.	TGTGCCAGCAGCCATGATCCAGGGGTTGTTGGCTACACCTTC	CASSHDPGVVGYTF
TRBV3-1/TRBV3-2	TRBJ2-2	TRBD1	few	TGTGCCAGCTCGACAGGGACAAACACCGGGGAGCTGTTTTTT	CASSTGTNTGELFF
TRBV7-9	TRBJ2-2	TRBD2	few	TGTGCCAGCAGCCCCCCCGGGCGGGAGCTGAGCGGGGAGCTGTTTTTT	CASSPPGRELSGELFF
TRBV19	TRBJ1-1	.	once	TGTGCCAGTAGTATGGGGTCGGAGGGCACTGAAGCTTTCTTT	CASSMGSEGTEAFF
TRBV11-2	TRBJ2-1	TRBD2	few	TGTGCCAGCAGCTTAGTAGCTGCGCGGGGGACCTACAATGAGCAGTTCTTC	CASSLVAARGTYNEQFF
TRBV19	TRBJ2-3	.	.	TGTGCCAGTAGTATAGTTGGACACACTAGCACAGATACGCAGTATTTT	CASSIVGHTSTDTQYF
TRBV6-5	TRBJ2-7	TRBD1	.	TGTGCCAGCAGAACACAGGGGGCCAAAGGCGAGCAGTACTTC	CASRTQGAKGEQYF
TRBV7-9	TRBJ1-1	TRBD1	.	TGTGCCAGCAGCCCACGACCCCTCCCGCGCAGGGGGGACCCTGAAGCTTTCTTT	CASSPRPLPRRGDPEAFF
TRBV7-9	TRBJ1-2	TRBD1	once	TGTGCCAGCAGCTTAACACAGGGGGATGGCTACACCTTC	CASSLTQGDGYTF
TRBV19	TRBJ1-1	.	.	TGTGCCAGTAGTATGGTCAGGAACACTGAAGCTTTCTTT	CASSMVRNTEAFF
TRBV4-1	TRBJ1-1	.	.	TGCGCCAGCAGCCAAGTAGGCGGGAACACTGAAGCTTTCTTT	CASSQVGGNTEAFF
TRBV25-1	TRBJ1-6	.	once	TGTGCCAGCAGTGATGACTTACTTTCACCCCTCCACTTT	CASSDDLLSPLHF
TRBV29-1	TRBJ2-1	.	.	TGCAGCGTTCACAGCCAATACAATGAGCAGTTCTTC	CSVHSQYNEQFF
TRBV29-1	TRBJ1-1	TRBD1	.	TGCAGCGTTCTTAGACAGGGGAGAGTCACTGAAGCTTTCTTT	CSVLRQGRVTEAFF
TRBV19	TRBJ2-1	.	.	TGTGCCAGTAGTCGGAAGGAGAATGAGCAGTTCTTC	CASSRKENEQFF
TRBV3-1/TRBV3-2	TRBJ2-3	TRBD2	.	TGTGCCAGCAGCCCGGGACTAGCGGGTCCACTTAGCACAGATACGCAGTATTTT	CASSPGLAGPLSTDTQYF
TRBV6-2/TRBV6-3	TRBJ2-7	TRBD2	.	TGTGCCAGCAGTTCCTTTACTAGCGCTACCTACGAGCAGTACTTC	CASSSFTSATYEQYF
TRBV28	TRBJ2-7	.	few	TGTGCCAGCAGTTGGACAGCTTCCGAGCAGTACTTC	CASSWTASEQYF
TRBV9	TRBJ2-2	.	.	TGTGCCAGCAGCGCCCTAACTTCCGGGGAGCTGTTTTTT	CASSALTSGELFF
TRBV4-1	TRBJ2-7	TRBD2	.	TGCGCCAGCAGCCGTACTGGGACTAGCGCCTACGAGCAGTACTTC	CASSRTGTSAYEQYF
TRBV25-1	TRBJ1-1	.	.	TGTGCCAGCAGTGAAGCGGGGGGCGGTACTGAAGCTTTCTTT	CASSEAGGGTEAFF
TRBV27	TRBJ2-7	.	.	TGTGCCAGCAGTCCACCGCCCTATCAACAGTCAAATTCCTACGAGCAGTACTTC	CASSPPPYQQSNSYEQYF
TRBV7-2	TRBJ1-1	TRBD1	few	TGTGCCAGCAGTTTATTTCCCAGGGGGCCTACTGAAGCTTTCTTT	CASSLFPRGPTEAFF